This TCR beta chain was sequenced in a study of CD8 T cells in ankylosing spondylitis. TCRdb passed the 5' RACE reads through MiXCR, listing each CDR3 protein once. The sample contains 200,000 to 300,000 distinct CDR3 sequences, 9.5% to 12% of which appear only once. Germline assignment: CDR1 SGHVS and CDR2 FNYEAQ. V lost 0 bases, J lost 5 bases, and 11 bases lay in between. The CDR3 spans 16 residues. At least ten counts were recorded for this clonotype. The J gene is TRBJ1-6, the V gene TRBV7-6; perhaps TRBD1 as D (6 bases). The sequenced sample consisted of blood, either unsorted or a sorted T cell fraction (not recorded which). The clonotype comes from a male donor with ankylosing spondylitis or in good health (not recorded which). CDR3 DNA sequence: TGTGCCAGCAGCTTAGCAGACACAGGGCATAATTCACCCCTCCACTTT. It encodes CASSLADTGHNSPLHF.